Presented here are 23 T cell receptor beta chains from one specimen sequenced in a study of molecular identifiers for immune sequencing clone quantification. TCRdb re-called the PCR reads through MiXCR, storing one row per CDR3 protein. The profile shows about 640,000 distinct CDR3 sequences, about 20% of them singletons. Sequenced material: naive CD8+ T cells from blood, with Jurkat cell RNA spiked in. Subset denoted: FACS-sorted CD8+CD4-CCR7+CD45RA+ naive T cells. Receptors were obtained from a human donor in good health. Some libraries in this study had Jurkat cell RNA spiked in.

This chain links TRBV14 with TRBJ2-1, with TRBD1 matching 10 bases. CDR1 SGHDN and CDR2 FVKESK come from the germline V gene. The CDR3 is made up of 18 amino acids. Unmatched junction bases numbered 12, after V lost 1 base and J lost 6 bases. This CDR3 is CASSQGRDRGHSGNEQFF. The DNA for the CDR3 is TGTGCCAGCAGCCAAGGAAGAGACAGGGGGCATTCGGGCAATGAGCAGTTCTTC.

This clonotype was found a few times. V and J are TRBV27 and TRBJ1-1, with D possibly being TRBD1 (5 bases). V shed 6 bases and J shed 1 base, with 9 bases lying between them. The length of the CDR3 is 13 residues. CDR1 MNHEY and CDR2 SMNVEV come from the germline V gene (reference sequence). This CDR3 reads CASRIQANTEAFF. The CDR3, as DNA: TGTGCCAGCAGGATACAGGCGAACACTGAAGCTTTCTTT.

The table lists this clonotype with many counts. The V call is TRBV6-1, the J call TRBJ2-5, with 8 bases matching TRBD1. CDR3 size: 15 residues. V lost 3 bases, J lost 5 bases, and 8 bases stayed unmatched. CDR1 is MNHNS, CDR2 SASEGT, per germline. Written as DNA, the CDR3 is TGTGCCAGCAGTGACGACAGGGGAATCCTGGAGACCCAGTACTTC. This translates into CASSDDRGILETQYF.

This clonotype came up many times. The V gene is TRBV6-1, the J gene TRBJ2-3, with 9 bases matching TRBD1. Trimming at V came to 1 base and at J to 5 bases, leaving 1 base not matched to a gene. This CDR3 contains 14 residues. Germline V gene data show CDR1 as MNHNS and CDR2 as SASEGT. CDR3 loop: CASSEGTGEDTQYF. The CDR3 DNA follows: TGTGCCAGCAGTGAAGGGACAGGGGAAGATACGCAGTATTTT.

J is TRBJ1-1 and V is TRBV24-1, with D possibly matching TRBD1 (6 bases). With 2 bases removed from V and 4 bases from J, the gap between germline ends came to 19 bases. The CDR3 loop spans 17 amino acids. Looked up from germline, CDR1 is KGHDR and CDR2 is SFDVKD. CDR3 region: CATSDSHRDMGGTEAFF. In nucleotides, the CDR3 is TGTGCCACCAGTGATTCCCATCGGGACATGGGGGGCACTGAAGCTTTCTTT.

As regards this clonotype: A read error may be the cause here, since a much bigger clone is one base away. The rearrangement links TRBV5-3 to TRBJ2-7; D tentatively fits TRBD1 or TRBD2 (6 bases each). Being an ORF, TRBV5-3 has a function that is uncertain. Trimming pared 8 bases from V and 7 bases from J, leaving 19 bases between. This CDR3 comprises 13 residues. The DNA of the CDR3 is TGTGCCAGCGGCAAACCCGGAGGGGGTGAGCAGTACTTC. This encodes CASGKPGGGEQYF.

In regard to this clonotype: This could be a read error, since a much larger clone is one nucleotide away. The rearrangement links TRBV20-1 to TRBJ2-3, with D unresolved. The CDR3 extends over 13 amino acids. The germline V gene encodes CDR1 DFQATT and CDR2 SNEGSKA (reference sequence). The CDR3 reads CSAGDSRRNTQYF. The DNA for the CDR3 is TGCAGTGCTGGAGATAGCAGGCGAAATACGCAGTATTTT.

The table lists this clonotype with a few counts. This chain joins TRBV6-5 and TRBJ2-2; 7 bases fit TRBD1. The germline V gene has CDR1 MNHEY and CDR2 SVGAGI. This CDR3 comprises 15 residues. V lost 6 bases to trimming and J lost 5 bases; unmatched junction nucleotides: 9. This CDR3 reads CASRTETGMTGELFF. CDR3 coding DNA: TGTGCCAGCAGGACGGAGACAGGGATGACCGGGGAGCTGTTTTTT.

This clonotype was seen a few times. The chain employs TRBV7-2 and TRBJ2-1; 8 bases align to TRBD1. Germline V gives CDR1 SGHTA, CDR2 FQGNSA. J was trimmed by 6 bases and V by 5 bases; bases with no gene match: 18. The CDR3 sequence is 18 residues long. The CDR3 sequence is CASSARNLGQGLVNEQFF. In DNA, the CDR3 is TGTGCCAGCAGCGCCCGCAACCTAGGACAGGGTTTGGTCAATGAGCAGTTCTTC. The full variable domain, its missing parts supplied by reference TRBV7-2 and TRBJ2-1, is GAGVSQSPSNKVTEKGKDVELRCDPISGHTALYWYRQSLGQGLEFLIYFQGNSAPDKSGLPSDRFSAERTGGSVSTLTIQRTQQEDSAVYLCASSARNLGQGLVNEQFFGPGTRLTVL.

This clonotype was recorded at least ten times. CDR3 nucleotide sequence: TGTGCCAGCAGTTTAGGCGCAGGGGGCCCGGCTTTCTTT. Protein sequence: CASSLGAGGPAFF. The rearrangement uses TRBV12-3 or TRBV12-4 and TRBJ1-1; the match to TRBD1 covers 8 bases. CDR3 length: 13 amino acids. The trim removed 1 base at V and 11 bases at J, leaving 6 bases unmatched.

Concerning this clonotype: A much more abundant neighbour one base away suggests this may be a read error. The chain uses TRBV6-6 and TRBJ2-7; D call uncertain. V lost 2 bases and J lost 0, with 14 bases in between. The germline CDR1 and CDR2 sequences are MNHNY and SVGAGI (reference sequence). The CDR3 extends over 16 amino acids. Here the CDR3 DNA reads TGTGCCAGCAGTTACCCGAACCGGTACAACTCCTACGAGCAGTACTTC. Its protein is CASSYPNRYNSYEQYF.

Ten or more counts support this clonotype. The rearrangement links TRBV19 to TRBJ1-1, with 9 bases that match TRBD1. The V and J ends lost 7 bases and 7 bases, in that order; junction bases with no gene match: 25. Germline V gene data show CDR1 as LNHDA and CDR2 as SQIVND (reference sequence). There are 19 residues in the CDR3. The CDR3 DNA follows: TGTGCCAGTACGAGTGGATCATATGTCACAGGGGGCTTGGACGGTGAAGCTTTCTTT. This gives the protein CASTSGSYVTGGLDGEAFF.

This clonotype has more than one count but fewer than ten. The rearrangement links TRBV19 to TRBJ1-1; D uncertain. Trimming cost V 2 bases and J 1 base, with 11 bases left between them. Germline values: CDR1 LNHDA, CDR2 SQIVND (reference sequence). The CDR3 has 15 amino acids. The CDR3 nucleotides are TGTGCCAGTAGTATATGGAGACATACGAACACTGAAGCTTTCTTT. It yields the protein CASSIWRHTNTEAFF. Full variable domain (rest looked up from reference TRBV19 and TRBJ1-1): DGGITQSPKYLFRKEGQNVTLSCEQNLNHDAMYWYRQDPGQGLRLIYYSQIVNDFQKGDIAEGYSVSREKKESFPLTVTSAQKNPTAFYLCASSIWRHTNTEAFFGQGTRLTVV.

In this sample, this clonotype turned up many times. The rearrangement links TRBV3-1 to TRBJ2-3; no definite D call. The length of the CDR3 is 14 residues. Deletions cut 1 base from V and 0 bases from J, with 5 bases between. Per the germline V gene, CDR1 is LGHDT and CDR2 is YNNKEL (reference sequence). CDR3: CASSQVQSTDTQYF. For the CDR3, the DNA is TGTGCCAGCAGCCAAGTCCAAAGCACAGATACGCAGTATTTT.

This clonotype was detected many times. The chain employs TRBV28 and TRBJ1-1, with D unresolved. Trimming cost V 3 bases and J 1 base, with 9 bases left between them. CDR3 length: 14 amino acids. CDR1 is MDHEN and CDR2 is SYDVKM in the germline V gene. The CDR3 DNA is TGTGCCAGCAGTTTGAGCGGTACGAACACTGAAGCTTTCTTT. Protein product: CASSLSGTNTEAFF.

In regard to this clonotype: It may be a read error: a sequence one base away is much more abundant. In this CDR3 the conserved last residue, phenylalanine or tryptophan, is missing, so a read error is likely. The chain combines TRBV4-3 with TRBJ2-3, with D unresolved. V was trimmed by 0 bases and J by 2 bases, leaving 15 bases between them. The CDR3 sequence is 17 residues long. The V gene's germline CDR1 is LGHNA and CDR2 YSLEER. Here the CDR3 reads CASSQEGRQLYTDTQYY. DNA of the CDR3: TGCGCCAGCAGCCAAGAAGGCCGGCAGCTTTACACAGATACGCAGTATTAT.

As concerns this clonotype: The junction and the germline gene differ at one end; a read error may be behind it. This sequence joins TRBV11-2 and TRBJ2-1; D uncertain. This CDR3 comprises 13 residues. Germline CDR1 reads SGHAT; CDR2 reads FQNNGV. The CDR3 region has the DNA TGTGCCAGCAGCTTAGTGCTCTACAATGAGCGGTTCTTC. It codes for CASSLVLYNERFF.

This chain joins TRBV11-2 and TRBJ2-7, with 11 bases matching TRBD2. The CDR3 totals 15 residues. From germline, CDR1 is SGHAT and CDR2 FQNNGV. The J segment lost 1 base and the V segment lost 4 bases, leaving 3 bases of the junction unmatched. The CDR3 spells CASSSLAGGSYEQYF. CDR3 DNA sequence: TGTGCCAGCAGCTCTTTAGCGGGAGGGTCCTACGAGCAGTACTTC.

The gene calls are TRBV19 and TRBJ1-3; D not certain. The V end lost 10 bases, the J end lost 0 bases, and 10 bases lay between the germline ends. The germline CDR1 and CDR2 sequences are LNHDA and SQIVND (reference sequence). The CDR3 covers 13 residues. CDR3 protein: CATSQVSGNTIYF. DNA for the CDR3: TGTGCCACCAGTCAAGTCTCTGGAAACACCATATATTTT. The variable domain in full, completed from reference TRBV19 and TRBJ1-3, reads DGGITQSPKYLFRKEGQNVTLSCEQNLNHDAMYWYRQDPGQGLRLIYYSQIVNDFQKGDIAEGYSVSREKKESFPLTVTSAQKNPTAFYLCATSQVSGNTIYFGEGSWLTVV.

Ten or more counts support this clonotype. This chain uses TRBV5-4 with TRBJ1-1; D is uncertain. The CDR3 runs to 13 residues. V was cut by 0 bases and J by 8 bases, with 11 bases left in between. Germline V CDR1 and CDR2: SGHNT, YYREEE (reference sequence). CDR3 DNA: TGTGCCAGCAGCTTGGGGCAAGGTCCCGAAGCTTTCTTT. It specifies CASSLGQGPEAFF.

The CDR3 nucleotides read TGTGCCAGCAGTCCGCGGGACCTCCGTAGGGTACAGCCCCAGCATTTT. Amino acids: CASSPRDLRRVQPQHF. This chain links TRBV27 with TRBJ1-5; D possibly corresponds to TRBD1 (5 bases). Trimming stripped 5 bases from V and 7 bases from J, with 21 bases between. There are 16 residues in the CDR3. Germline CDR1 MNHEY, CDR2 SMNVEV (reference sequence).

This clonotype was detected many times. V usage is TRBV29-1 and J usage is TRBJ2-7, with TRBD2 matching over 9 bases. The V gene end was trimmed by 0 bases and the J gene end by 7 bases; junction bases not matched to a gene: 4. Germline CDR1 reads SQVTM; CDR2 reads ANQGSEA. The CDR3 length is 13 residues. The CDR3 here is CSVEDPLAGEQYF. In DNA, the CDR3 is TGCAGCGTTGAAGATCCCCTAGCGGGGGAGCAGTACTTC.

In this sample, this clonotype turned up a few times. This rearrangement joins TRBV9 to TRBJ2-5; D might be TRBD1 (6 bases). Germline V CDR1 and CDR2: SGDLS, YYNGEE. The CDR3 is made up of 16 amino acids. The V and J ends lost 0 bases and 2 bases respectively, with 14 bases between them. The CDR3 protein is CASSVGSGEGQETQYF. CDR3 in DNA: TGTGCCAGCAGCGTAGGATCAGGGGAAGGGCAAGAGACCCAGTACTTC.